The subject of this entry is one TCR beta chain. Antigen specificity is unknown. At one end, the junction sequence differs from germline, possibly due to a read error. Germline V CDR1 and CDR2: SGHAT, FQNNGV. CDR3 length: 13 residues. Reverse transcription of roughly 0.5 ug total RNA with a constant-region primer produced TCR beta cDNA. Researchers made the TCR beta libraries by running three nested multiplex PCR rounds with slightly modified ARM-PCR. Investigators reported that the first two PCR rounds, at 10 to 11 cycles each, used TRBV1-TRBV30 forward primers with a C-beta reverse primer. TCRdb redid the calling of the multiplex PCR reads with MiXCR, one entry per CDR3 protein. The table records 300,000 to 350,000 distinct CDR3 sequences, 58% of them present only once. The data were taken from a study of tumor-infiltrating lymphocytes in primary liver carcinoma. Study-level information: The yield of productive TCRbeta reads per sample was roughly 3.5 to 7.13 million and was similar across tissue types. Notes on the study in general: Being bulk and unsorted, samples allowed no CD4+ and CD8+ repertoire comparison. A significantly higher top-250-clone fraction was recorded for tumors than for blood (p = 0.039).

Researchers drew blood RNA from unsorted whole blood and extracted germline DNA as well. Chronic HBV infection was present in the patients, who were treatment-naive. The sequencing input was peripheral blood. The receptor was isolated from a woman in her thirties with primary liver carcinoma and hepatitis B virus infection. The chain employs TRBV11-2 and TRBJ2-7; D tentatively fits TRBD1 or TRBD2 (5 bases each). This chain's CDR3 is CTSCFGARDEQYF. The CDR3 DNA reads TGTACCAGCTGTTTCGGTGCTCGGGACGAGCAATATTTC. The complete variable domain, with remaining parts taken from reference TRBV11-2 and TRBJ2-7, reads EAGVAQSPRYKIIEKRQSVAFWCNPISGHATLYWYQQILGQGPKLLIQFQNNGVVDDSQLPKDRFSAERLKGVDSTLKIQPAKLEDSAVYLCTSCFGARDEQYFGPGTRLTVT.